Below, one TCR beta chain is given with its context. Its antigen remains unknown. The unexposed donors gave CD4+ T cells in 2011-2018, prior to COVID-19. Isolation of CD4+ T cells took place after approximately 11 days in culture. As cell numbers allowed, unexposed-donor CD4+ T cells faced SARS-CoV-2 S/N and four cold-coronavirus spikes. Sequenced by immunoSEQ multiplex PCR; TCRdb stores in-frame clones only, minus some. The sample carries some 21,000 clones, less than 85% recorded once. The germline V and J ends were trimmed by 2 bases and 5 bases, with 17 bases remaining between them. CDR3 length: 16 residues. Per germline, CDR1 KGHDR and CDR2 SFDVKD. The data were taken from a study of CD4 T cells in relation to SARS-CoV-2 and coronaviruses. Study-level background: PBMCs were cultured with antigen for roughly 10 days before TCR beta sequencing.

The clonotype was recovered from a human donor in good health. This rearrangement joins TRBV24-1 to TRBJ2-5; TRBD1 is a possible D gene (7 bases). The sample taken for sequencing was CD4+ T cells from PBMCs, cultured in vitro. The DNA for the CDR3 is TGTGCCACCAGTGATTGGGGGGACAGTCGGTGGGAGACCCAGTACTTC. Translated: CATSDWGDSRWETQYF.